The sample holds many counts of the clone carrying this TCR beta chain. Its antigen is unknown. This entry comes from a study of regulatory T cells in long-lasting Graves disease. Study-level results: Preferential use of TRBV28, TRBJ1-2 and TRBJ2-5 was seen in persistent disease.

V lost 6 bases, J lost 4 bases, and 8 bases stayed unmatched. The germline V gene has CDR1 ENHRY and CDR2 SYGVKD. There are 15 residues in the CDR3. The time point was: newly diagnosed GD, antithyroid drugs for less than 3 months. PBMCs provided the RNA from which the TCR library was made. HTBI primers from iRepertoire and Arm-PCR of CDR3 regions yielded the TCR beta libraries. Each CDR3 protein gets one entry after TCRdb re-called the multiplex PCR reads with MiXCR. This table holds around 420,000 distinct CDR3 sequences, 15% to 19% found once. Here the sequenced sample was peripheral blood mononuclear cells (PBMCs), taken at new diagnosis, from a patient treated with antithyroid drugs. This clonotype was sampled from a female donor with Graves disease. The chain is built from TRBV10-3 and TRBJ2-5, with TRBD2 identical over 10 bases. The CDR3 region is CAIRDETSGTETQYF. The CDR3 coding sequence is TGTGCCATCAGGGATGAAACTAGCGGGACAGAGACCCAGTACTTC.